This passage covers 4 T cell receptor beta chains from one sample sequenced in a study of shared clonotypes between healthy human individuals. Generated by immunoSEQ multiplex PCR, the TCRdb table keeps only in-frame clones and is missing some. The sample has 550,000 to 650,000 clones, about 96% seen once. Selected positively for CCR7 and CD45RO-negative, naive CD8 cells excluded terminally differentiated effector memory CD45RA+ cells. What was sequenced was naive CD8+ T cells sorted from blood. The source of these receptors is a woman aged 25-40 years in good health.

The chain couples TRBV2 to TRBJ2-2; perhaps D is TRBD1 or TRBD2 (6 bases each). With 3 bases removed from V and 7 bases from J, the gap between germline ends came to 12 bases. CDR1 and CDR2 (germline): SNHLY, FYNNEI. CDR3 size: 14 residues. This CDR3 reads CASSDPGGNGELFF. The CDR3 coding sequence is TGTGCCAGCAGTGATCCCGGGGGCAACGGGGAGCTGTTTTTT.

The DNA for the CDR3 is TGTGCCAGCAGTTTACTTAAGCGGGGCTCCACCGGGGAGCTGTTTTTT. Residues: CASSLLKRGSTGELFF. The rearrangement links TRBV27 to TRBJ2-2; TRBD2 aligns across 7 bases. V dropped 2 bases and J dropped 4; count of bases not matched to a gene: 7. The CDR3 is 16 amino acids. Germline assignment: CDR1 MNHEY and CDR2 SMNVEV (reference sequence).

The chain carries TRBV6-5 and TRBJ2-7; 9 bases are a match to TRBD2. The V gene end was trimmed by 6 bases and the J gene end by 6 bases; junction bases not matched to a gene: 12. CDR1 is MNHEY, CDR2 SVGAGI, per germline. This CDR3 is built from 15 residues. The CDR3 is CASSQQAGGGGEQYF. The CDR3 coding sequence is TGTGCCAGCAGCCAACAAGCGGGAGGCGGTGGCGAGCAGTACTTC.

J is TRBJ2-7 and V is TRBV28; D might be TRBD2 (6 bases). The CDR3 runs 13 residues. Germline CDR1 reads MDHEN; CDR2 reads SYDVKM. Deletions cut 2 bases from V and 3 bases from J, with 8 bases between. CDR3 protein: CASSLAGIYEQYF. The CDR3 nucleotides read TGTGCCAGCAGTTTAGCGGGAATCTACGAGCAGTACTTC.